This TCR beta chain stems from a study of blood T cell repertoires in COVID-19. The trim removed 4 bases at V and 0 bases at J, leaving 7 bases unmatched. CDR1 and CDR2 from the germline V gene are SGHRS and YFSETQ. The CDR3 consists of 16 residues. Using immunoSEQ multiplex PCR, the repertoire was profiled, and TCRdb retains in-frame clones only, with some absent. The sample has around 130,000 clones; around 85% are singletons. V usage is TRBV5-1 and J usage is TRBJ1-3, with TRBD1 matching over 7 bases. The sequence was obtained from a human donor in a cohort sampled during active COVID-19. Sequencing was done on a sample of peripheral blood. The CDR3 DNA is TGCGCCAGCAGCCCTGGGGACAGCCACTCTGGAAACACCATATATTTT. As protein: CASSPGDSHSGNTIYF.